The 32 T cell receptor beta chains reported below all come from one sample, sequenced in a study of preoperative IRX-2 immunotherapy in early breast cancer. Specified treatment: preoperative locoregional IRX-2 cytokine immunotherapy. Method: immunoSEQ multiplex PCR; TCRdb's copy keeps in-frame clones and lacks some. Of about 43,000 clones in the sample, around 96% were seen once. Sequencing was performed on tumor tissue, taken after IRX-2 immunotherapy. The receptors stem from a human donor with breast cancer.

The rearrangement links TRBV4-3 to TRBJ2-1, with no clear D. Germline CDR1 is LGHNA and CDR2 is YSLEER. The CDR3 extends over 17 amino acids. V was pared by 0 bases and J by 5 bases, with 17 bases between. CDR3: CASSQDHLAEANNEQFF. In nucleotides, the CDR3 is TGCGCCAGCAGCCAAGATCATTTGGCGGAAGCTAACAATGAGCAGTTCTTC.

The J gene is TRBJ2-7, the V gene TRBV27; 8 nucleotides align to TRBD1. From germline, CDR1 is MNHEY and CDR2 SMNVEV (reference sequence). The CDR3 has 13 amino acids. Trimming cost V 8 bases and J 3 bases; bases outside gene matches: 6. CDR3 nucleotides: TGTGCCAGCGGCGCCGGACAGGGCTACGAGCAGTACTTC. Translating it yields CASGAGQGYEQYF.

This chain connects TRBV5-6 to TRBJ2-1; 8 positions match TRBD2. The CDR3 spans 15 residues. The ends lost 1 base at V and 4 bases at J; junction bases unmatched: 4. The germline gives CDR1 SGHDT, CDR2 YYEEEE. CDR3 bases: TGTGCCAGCAGCTTGTGGCGGGGGGCTTACAATGAGCAGTTCTTC. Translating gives CASSLWRGAYNEQFF. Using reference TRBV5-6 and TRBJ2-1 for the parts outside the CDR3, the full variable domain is DAGVTQSPTHLIKTRGQQVTLRCSPKSGHDTVSWYQQALGQGPQFIFQYYEEEERQRGNFPDRFSGHQFPNYSSELNVNALLLGDSALYLCASSLWRGAYNEQFFGPGTRLTVL.

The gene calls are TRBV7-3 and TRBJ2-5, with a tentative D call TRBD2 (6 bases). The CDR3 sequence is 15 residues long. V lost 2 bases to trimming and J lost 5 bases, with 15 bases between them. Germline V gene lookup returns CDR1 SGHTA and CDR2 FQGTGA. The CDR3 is CASSLYGGVPETQYF. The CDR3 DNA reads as TGTGCCAGCAGCTTATACGGAGGGGTCCCCGAGACCCAGTACTTC.

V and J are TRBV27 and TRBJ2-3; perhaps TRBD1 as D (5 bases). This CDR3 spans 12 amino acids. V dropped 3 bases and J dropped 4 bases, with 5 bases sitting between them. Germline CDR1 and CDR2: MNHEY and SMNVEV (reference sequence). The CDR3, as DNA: TGTGCCAGCAGTTTGGGGCCAGATACGCAGTATTTT. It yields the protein CASSLGPDTQYF.

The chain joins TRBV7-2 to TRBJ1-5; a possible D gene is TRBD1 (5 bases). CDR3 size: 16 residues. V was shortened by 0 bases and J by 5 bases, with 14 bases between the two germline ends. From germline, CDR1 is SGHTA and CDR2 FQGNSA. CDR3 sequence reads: CASSLAIGREDQPQHF. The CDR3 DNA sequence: TGTGCCAGCAGCTTAGCGATCGGCAGGGAGGATCAGCCCCAGCATTTT.

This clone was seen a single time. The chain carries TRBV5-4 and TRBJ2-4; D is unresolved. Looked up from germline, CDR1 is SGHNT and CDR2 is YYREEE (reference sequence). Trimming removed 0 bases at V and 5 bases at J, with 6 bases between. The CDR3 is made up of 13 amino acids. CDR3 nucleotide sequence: TGTGCCAGCAGCTTGGTTCAGGAAAACATTCAGTACTTC. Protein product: CASSLVQENIQYF.

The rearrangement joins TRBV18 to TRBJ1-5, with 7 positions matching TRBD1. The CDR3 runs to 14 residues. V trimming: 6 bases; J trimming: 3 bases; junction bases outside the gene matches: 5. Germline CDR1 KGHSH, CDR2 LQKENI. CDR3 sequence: CASSQGTVNQPQHF. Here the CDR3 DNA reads TGTGCCAGCTCGCAAGGGACAGTCAATCAGCCCCAGCATTTT.

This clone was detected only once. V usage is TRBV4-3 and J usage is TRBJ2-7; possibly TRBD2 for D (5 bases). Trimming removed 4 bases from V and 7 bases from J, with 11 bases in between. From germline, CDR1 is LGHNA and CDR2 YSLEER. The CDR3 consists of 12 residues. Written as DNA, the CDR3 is TGCGCCAGCAGCCTACTAGAGACGGAGCAGTACTTC. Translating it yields CASSLLETEQYF.

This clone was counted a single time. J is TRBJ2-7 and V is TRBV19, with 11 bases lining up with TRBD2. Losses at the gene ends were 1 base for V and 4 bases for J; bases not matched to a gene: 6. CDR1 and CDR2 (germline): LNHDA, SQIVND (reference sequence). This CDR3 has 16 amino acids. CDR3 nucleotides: TGTGCCAGTAGTATAGCACTAGCGGGAGCGTCGTACGAGCAGTACTTC. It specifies CASSIALAGASYEQYF.

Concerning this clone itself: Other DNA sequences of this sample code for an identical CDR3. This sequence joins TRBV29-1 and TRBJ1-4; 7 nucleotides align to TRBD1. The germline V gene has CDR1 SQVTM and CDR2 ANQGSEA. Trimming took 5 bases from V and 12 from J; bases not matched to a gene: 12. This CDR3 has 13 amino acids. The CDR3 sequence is CSVQLTGSRELFF. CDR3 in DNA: TGCAGCGTTCAACTGACAGGGTCGAGGGAACTGTTTTTT.

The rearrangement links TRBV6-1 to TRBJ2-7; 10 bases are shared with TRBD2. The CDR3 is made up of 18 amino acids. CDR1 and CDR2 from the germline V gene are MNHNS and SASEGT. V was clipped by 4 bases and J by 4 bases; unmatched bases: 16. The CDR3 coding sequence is TGTGCCAGCAGTGGGACAGTACGGACTAGCGGAAATGGGTACGAGCAGTACTTC. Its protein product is CASSGTVRTSGNGYEQYF.

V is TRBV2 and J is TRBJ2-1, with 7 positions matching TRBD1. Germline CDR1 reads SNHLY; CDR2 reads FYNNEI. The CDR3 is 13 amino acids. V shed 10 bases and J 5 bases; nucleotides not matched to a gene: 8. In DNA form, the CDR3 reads TGTGCCACCGCAACGACAGGGAACAATGAGCAGTTCTTC. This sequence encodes CATATTGNNEQFF.

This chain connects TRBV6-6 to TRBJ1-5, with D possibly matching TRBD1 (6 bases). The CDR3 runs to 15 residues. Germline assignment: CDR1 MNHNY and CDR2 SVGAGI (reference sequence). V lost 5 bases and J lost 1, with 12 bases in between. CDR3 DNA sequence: TGTGCCAGCAGTCAAACAGGGTTAAGCAATCAGCCCCAGCATTTT. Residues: CASSQTGLSNQPQHF.

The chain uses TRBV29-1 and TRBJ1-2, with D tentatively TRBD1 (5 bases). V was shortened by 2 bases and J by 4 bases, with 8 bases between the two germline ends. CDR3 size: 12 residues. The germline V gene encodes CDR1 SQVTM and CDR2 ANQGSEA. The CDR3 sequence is CSVESGGYGYTF. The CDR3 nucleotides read TGCAGCGTTGAATCCGGGGGCTATGGCTACACCTTC.

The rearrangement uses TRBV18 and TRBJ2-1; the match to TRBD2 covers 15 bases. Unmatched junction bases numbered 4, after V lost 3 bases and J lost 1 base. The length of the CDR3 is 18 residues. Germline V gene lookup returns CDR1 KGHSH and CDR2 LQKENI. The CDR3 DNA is TGTGCCAGCTCACCGGGACTAGCGGGAGGAAGGTCCTACAATGAGCAGTTCTTC. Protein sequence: CASSPGLAGGRSYNEQFF.

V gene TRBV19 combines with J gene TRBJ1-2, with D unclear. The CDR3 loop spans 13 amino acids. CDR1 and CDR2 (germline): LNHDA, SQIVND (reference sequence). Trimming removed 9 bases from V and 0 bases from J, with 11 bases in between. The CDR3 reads CASEGGPNYGYTF. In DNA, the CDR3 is TGTGCCAGCGAAGGCGGGCCTAACTATGGCTACACCTTC.

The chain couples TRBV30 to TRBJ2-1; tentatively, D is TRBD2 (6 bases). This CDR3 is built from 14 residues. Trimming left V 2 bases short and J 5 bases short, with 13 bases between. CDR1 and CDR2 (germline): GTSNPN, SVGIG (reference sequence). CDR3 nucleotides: TGTGCCTGGAGTCAGAATATAGCGGACAATGAGCAGTTCTTC. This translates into CAWSQNIADNEQFF.

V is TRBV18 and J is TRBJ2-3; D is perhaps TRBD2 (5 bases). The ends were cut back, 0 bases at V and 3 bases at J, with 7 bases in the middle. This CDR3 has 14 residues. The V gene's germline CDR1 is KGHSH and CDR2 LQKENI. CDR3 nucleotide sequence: TGTGCCAGCTCACCACCGACGGGAACAGATACGCAGTATTTT. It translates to CASSPPTGTDTQYF.

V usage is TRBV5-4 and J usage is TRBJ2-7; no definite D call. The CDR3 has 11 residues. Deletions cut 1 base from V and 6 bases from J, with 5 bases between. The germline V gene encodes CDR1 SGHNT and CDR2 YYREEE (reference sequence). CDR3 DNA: TGTGCCAGCAGCTTGACCTCCGAGCAGTACTTC. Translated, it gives CASSLTSEQYF.

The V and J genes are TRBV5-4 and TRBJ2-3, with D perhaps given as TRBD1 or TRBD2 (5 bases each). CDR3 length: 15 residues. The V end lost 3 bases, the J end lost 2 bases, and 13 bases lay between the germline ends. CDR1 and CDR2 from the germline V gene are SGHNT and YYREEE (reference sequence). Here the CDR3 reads CASSSKGRATDTQYF. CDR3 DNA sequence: TGTGCCAGCAGCTCCAAGGGGCGGGCCACAGATACGCAGTATTTT.

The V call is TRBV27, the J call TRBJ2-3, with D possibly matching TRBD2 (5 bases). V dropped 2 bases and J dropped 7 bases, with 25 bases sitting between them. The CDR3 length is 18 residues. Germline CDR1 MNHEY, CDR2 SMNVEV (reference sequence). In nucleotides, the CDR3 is TGTGCCAGCAGTTTAAAGATTAGCGAGGGAAGGCTCGCAAATACGCAGTATTTT. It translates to CASSLKISEGRLANTQYF.

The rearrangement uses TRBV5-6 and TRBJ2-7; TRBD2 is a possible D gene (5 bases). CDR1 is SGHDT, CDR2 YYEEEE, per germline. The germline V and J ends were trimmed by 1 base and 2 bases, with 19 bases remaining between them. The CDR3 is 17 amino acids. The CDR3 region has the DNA TGTGCCAGCAGCTTGATTCCATACCGGGGAAGCCCCTACGAGCAGTACTTC. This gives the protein CASSLIPYRGSPYEQYF. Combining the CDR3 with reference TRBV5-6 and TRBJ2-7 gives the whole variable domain DAGVTQSPTHLIKTRGQQVTLRCSPKSGHDTVSWYQQALGQGPQFIFQYYEEEERQRGNFPDRFSGHQFPNYSSELNVNALLLGDSALYLCASSLIPYRGSPYEQYFGPGTRLTVT.

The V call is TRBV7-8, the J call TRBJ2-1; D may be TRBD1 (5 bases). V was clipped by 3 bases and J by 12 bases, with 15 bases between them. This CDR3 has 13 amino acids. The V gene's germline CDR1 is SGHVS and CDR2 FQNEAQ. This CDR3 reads CASSFIFTRGQFF. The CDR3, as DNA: TGTGCCAGCAGCTTTATCTTCACAAGGGGGCAGTTCTTC.

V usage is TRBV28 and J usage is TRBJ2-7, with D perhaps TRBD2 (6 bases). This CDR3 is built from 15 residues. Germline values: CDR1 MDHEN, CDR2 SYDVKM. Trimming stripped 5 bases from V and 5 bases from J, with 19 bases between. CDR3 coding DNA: TGTGCCAGCAGTCCCCCCTCGGGGGTGGTCGACGAGCAGTACTTC. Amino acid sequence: CASSPPSGVVDEQYF.

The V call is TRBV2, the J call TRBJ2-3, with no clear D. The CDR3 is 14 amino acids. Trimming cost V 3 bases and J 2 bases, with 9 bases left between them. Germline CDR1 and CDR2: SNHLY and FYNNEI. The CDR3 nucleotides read TGTGCCAGCAGTGATCTGGCCCTCACAGATACGCAGTATTTT. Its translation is CASSDLALTDTQYF.

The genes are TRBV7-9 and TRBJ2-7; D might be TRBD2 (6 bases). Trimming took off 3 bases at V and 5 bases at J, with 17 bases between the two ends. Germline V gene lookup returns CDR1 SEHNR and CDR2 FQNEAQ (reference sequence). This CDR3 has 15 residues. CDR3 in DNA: TGTGCCAGCAGCTTGTCTTCCGGGACTCACCACGAGCAGTACTTC. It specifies CASSLSSGTHHEQYF. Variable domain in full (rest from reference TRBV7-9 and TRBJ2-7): DTGVSQNPRHKITKRGQNVTFRCDPISEHNRLYWYRQTLGQGPEFLTYFQNEAQLEKSRLLSDRFSAERPKGSFSTLEIQRTEQGDSAMYLCASSLSSGTHHEQYFGPGTRLTVT.

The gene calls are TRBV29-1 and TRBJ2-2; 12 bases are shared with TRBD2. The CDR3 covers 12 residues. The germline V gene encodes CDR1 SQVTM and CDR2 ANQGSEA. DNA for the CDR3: TGCAGTGGACTAGCGGGGTCGGGGGAGCTGTTTTTT. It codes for CSGLAGSGELFF.

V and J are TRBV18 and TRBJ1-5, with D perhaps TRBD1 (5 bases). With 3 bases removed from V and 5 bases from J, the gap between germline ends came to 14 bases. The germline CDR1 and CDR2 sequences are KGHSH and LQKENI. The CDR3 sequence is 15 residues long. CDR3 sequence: CASSPRTGGHQPQHF. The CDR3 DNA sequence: TGTGCCAGCTCACCGCGCACAGGTGGTCATCAGCCCCAGCATTTT.

The CDR3 nucleotides are TGCGCCAGCAGCTTGTCTACCGGGGGTTCACCCCTCCACTTT. As protein: CASSLSTGGSPLHF. The chain carries TRBV5-1 and TRBJ1-6; a possible D gene is TRBD1 (5 bases). V lost 1 base, J lost 9 bases, and 11 bases lay in between. The CDR3 loop spans 14 amino acids. Germline CDR1 reads SGHRS; CDR2 reads YFSETQ.

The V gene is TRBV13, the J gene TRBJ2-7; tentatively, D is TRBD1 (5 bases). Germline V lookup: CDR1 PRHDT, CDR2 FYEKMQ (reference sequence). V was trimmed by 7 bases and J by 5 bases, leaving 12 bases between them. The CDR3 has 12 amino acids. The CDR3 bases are TGTGCCAGCACTACAGGTGGACACGAGCAGTACTTC. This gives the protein CASTTGGHEQYF.

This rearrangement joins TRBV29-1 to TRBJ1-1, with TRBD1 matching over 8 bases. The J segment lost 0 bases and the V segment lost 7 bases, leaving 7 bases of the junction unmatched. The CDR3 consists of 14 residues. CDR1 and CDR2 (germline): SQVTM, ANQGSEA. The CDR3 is CSAKSRGLNTEAFF. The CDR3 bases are TGCAGCGCTAAAAGCAGGGGGCTGAACACTGAAGCTTTCTTT.